These 19 T cell receptor beta chains were sequenced from one sample in a study of naive and memory T cell subsets. The beta constant-region primer was an equimolar mix of two oligonucleotides covering TRBC1 and TRBC2. The ligated cDNA underwent four PCR rounds using SP2 and nested alpha and beta constant-region primers. Via MiXCR, TCRdb re-called the UMI-ligation and nested PCR reads, giving one row per CDR3 protein. This sample has tens of thousands of distinct CDR3 sequences, with about 8.2% found just once. The sequenced sample was naive CD8+ T cells from blood. Source of these receptors: a human donor in good health.

This clonotype was seen a few times. The V and J genes are TRBV7-2 and TRBJ2-5, with 8 bases lining up with TRBD2. The ends lost 5 bases at V and 2 bases at J; junction bases unmatched: 7. The CDR3 contains 15 residues. Per the germline V gene, CDR1 is SGHTA and CDR2 is FQGNSA. The CDR3 protein is CASSHPTSAQETQYF. CDR3 nucleotides: TGTGCCAGCAGCCATCCGACTAGCGCACAAGAGACCCAGTACTTC.

This clonotype was observed many times. The rearrangement uses TRBV13 and TRBJ2-7, with 9 nucleotides matching TRBD1. This CDR3 has 15 residues. CDR1 and CDR2 (germline): PRHDT, FYEKMQ (reference sequence). Germline trimming cut 5 bases from V and 7 bases from J; bases unmatched to any gene: 12. The CDR3 DNA follows: TGTGCCAGCAGCCCGGGGACAGGGAGTTCTCGGGAGCAGTACTTC. Protein sequence: CASSPGTGSSREQYF.

This clonotype was observed a handful of times. This sequence joins TRBV5-1 and TRBJ2-5, with 9 bases that match TRBD2. Germline-derived CDR1 and CDR2 are SGHRS and YFSETQ. The CDR3 has 16 amino acids. V lost 0 bases, J lost 1 base, and 4 bases stayed unmatched. The CDR3 bases are TGCGCCAGCAGCTTGGGGCTAGCGGGGCTCCAAGAGACCCAGTACTTC. Translation gives CASSLGLAGLQETQYF. The full variable domain, in which reference TRBV5-1 and TRBJ2-5 provide the parts outside the CDR3, is KAGVTQTPRYLIKTRGQQVTLSCSPISGHRSVSWYQQTPGQGLQFLFEYFSETQRNKGNFPGRFSGRQFSNSRSEMNVSTLELGDSALYLCASSLGLAGLQETQYFGPGTRLLVL.

The sample holds a few counts of this clonotype. This chain links TRBV29-1 with TRBJ1-2; possible D gene TRBD1, 5 bases. The CDR3 is 16 amino acids. CDR1 is SQVTM and CDR2 is ANQGSEA in the germline V gene. Trimming pared 2 bases from V and 4 bases from J, leaving 20 bases between. DNA for the CDR3: TGCAGCGTTGAAATAGGGCAGGGTGCGGGGGGCTATGGCTACACCTTC. Its translation is CSVEIGQGAGGYGYTF.

This clonotype was found many times. V gene TRBV6-1 combines with J gene TRBJ2-1, with D perhaps matching TRBD2 (6 bases). CDR3 length: 14 amino acids. V lost 1 base and J 8 bases, leaving 12 bases between the germline ends. Germline V CDR1 and CDR2: MNHNS, SASEGT. CDR3 sequence: CASSEDLGLHEQFF. CDR3 in DNA: TGTGCCAGCAGTGAAGACCTGGGACTCCATGAGCAGTTCTTC.

This clonotype came up many times. The chain joins TRBV12-3 or TRBV12-4 to TRBJ2-7; D not resolved. V shed 2 bases and J shed 1 base, with 6 bases lying between them. CDR3 length equals 13 residues. The CDR3 nucleotides are TGTGCCAGCAGTTTATTCAGATCCTACGAGCAGTACTTC. Protein: CASSLFRSYEQYF.

This clonotype was observed at least ten times. The CDR3 sequence is CASSLAYTDTQYF. The DNA of the CDR3 is TGTGCCAGCAGTTTAGCGTACACAGATACGCAGTATTTT. The chain recombines TRBV12-3 or TRBV12-4 with TRBJ2-3; D remains ambiguous. The CDR3 length is 13 residues. Trimming took 0 bases from V and 2 from J, leaving 3 bases between them.

This clonotype has just a few counts. The chain employs TRBV2 and TRBJ2-4, with 10 bases aligning to TRBD1. The CDR3 loop spans 15 amino acids. V lost 7 bases and J lost 7; bases outside the gene matches: 10. Germline lookup yields CDR1 SNHLY and CDR2 FYNNEI. CDR3 in DNA: TGTGCCAGCACCTCCCGGGACAGGGGAGTGAACATTCAGTACTTC. This translates into CASTSRDRGVNIQYF.

This clonotype was seen more than once but under ten times. The V and J genes are TRBV4-1 and TRBJ2-2; D not resolved. The ends were cut back, 1 base at V and 9 bases at J, with 6 bases in the middle. The CDR3 contains 12 residues. Per the germline V gene, CDR1 is MGHRA and CDR2 is YSYEKL. In nucleotides, the CDR3 is TGCGCCAGCAGCCAAGTTGACAGGGAGCTGTTTTTT. Its translation: CASSQVDRELFF.

At least ten counts were recorded for this clonotype. The rearrangement joins TRBV7-9 to TRBJ2-7; D ambiguous. Trimming left V 5 bases short and J 5 bases short, with 10 bases between. CDR3 length equals 12 residues. Germline V gene data show CDR1 as SEHNR and CDR2 as FQNEAQ (reference sequence). The chain's CDR3 is CASSLDSNEQYF. In DNA form, the CDR3 reads TGTGCCAGCAGCCTAGATAGTAACGAGCAGTACTTC.

The sample holds many counts of this clonotype. This chain joins TRBV24-1 and TRBJ2-3; 7 bases are shared with TRBD2. The CDR3 is made up of 15 amino acids. CDR1 and CDR2 from the germline V gene are KGHDR and SFDVKD. V lost 4 bases, J lost 5 bases, and 8 bases stayed unmatched. CDR3 nucleotide sequence: TGTGCCACCAGTGAAAAGCGGGGCTCGGGAGATACGCAGTATTTT. Translating gives CATSEKRGSGDTQYF.

At least ten counts were recorded for this clonotype. The genes are TRBV12-3 or TRBV12-4 and TRBJ1-5; D is perhaps TRBD1 (6 bases). The V gene lost 2 bases and the J gene lost 7 bases, with 12 bases spanning the gap. This CDR3 is built from 14 residues. The CDR3 reads CASSLPGVMQPQHF. DNA of the CDR3: TGTGCCAGCAGTTTACCAGGGGTAATGCAGCCCCAGCATTTT.

The V call is TRBV5-1, the J call TRBJ2-7, with D perhaps matching TRBD1 (5 bases). Germline loops: CDR1 SGHRS, CDR2 YFSETQ. V lost 4 bases and J lost 0, with 14 bases in between. This CDR3 contains 15 residues. CDR3 region: CASSNGPDSSYEQYF. CDR3 bases: TGCGCCAGCAGCAACGGTCCCGACAGCTCCTACGAGCAGTACTTC. Together with reference TRBV5-1 and TRBJ2-7, the CDR3 gives the full variable domain: KAGVTQTPRYLIKTRGQQVTLSCSPISGHRSVSWYQQTPGQGLQFLFEYFSETQRNKGNFPGRFSGRQFSNSRSEMNVSTLELGDSALYLCASSNGPDSSYEQYFGPGTRLTVT.

This clonotype was picked up many times. V usage is TRBV6-6 and J usage is TRBJ2-1; D is uncertain. Germline V gives CDR1 MNHNY, CDR2 SVGAGI (reference sequence). The ends were cut back, 3 bases at V and 0 bases at J, with 9 bases in the middle. The CDR3 runs to 15 residues. The CDR3 coding sequence is TGTGCCAGCAGTTATGTGGGAAGCTCCTACAATGAGCAGTTCTTC. It codes for CASSYVGSSYNEQFF.

This clonotype was seen ten or more times. The chain uses TRBV29-1 and TRBJ1-1, with 7 positions matching TRBD1. This CDR3 has 15 residues. The V gene end was trimmed by 6 bases and the J gene end by 2 bases; junction bases not matched to a gene: 12. Germline V gives CDR1 SQVTM, CDR2 ANQGSEA. DNA for the CDR3: TGCAGCGTCGGCCGCTGGAAGGGGGCCAACACTGAAGCTTTCTTT. Amino acids: CSVGRWKGANTEAFF.

This clonotype was seen ten or more times. This rearrangement joins TRBV5-4 to TRBJ2-7; D perhaps matches TRBD2 (8 bases). Trimming took 0 bases from V and 5 from J, leaving 12 bases between them. The V gene's germline CDR1 is SGHNT and CDR2 YYREEE (reference sequence). The CDR3 contains 14 residues. The CDR3 DNA reads as TGTGCCAGCAGCTTGGCGGGAGGGGGCCACGAGCAGTACTTC. Translated, it gives CASSLAGGGHEQYF.

This clonotype was seen repeatedly, ten times or more. This chain links TRBV28 with TRBJ2-6, with a possible D match to TRBD1 (5 bases). There are 12 residues in the CDR3. Per the germline V gene, CDR1 is MDHEN and CDR2 is SYDVKM. The V end was cut by 2 bases, the J end by 13 bases, with 9 bases between. CDR3 sequence reads: CASSLMGPVLTF. The CDR3 DNA is TGTGCCAGCAGTTTAATGGGGCCGGTCCTGACTTTC.

This clonotype occurred a few times. The chain joins TRBV30 to TRBJ1-3; D is unresolved. The V end lost 0 bases, the J end lost 0 bases, and 9 bases lay between the germline ends. CDR1 and CDR2 from the germline V gene are GTSNPN and SVGIG (reference sequence). The CDR3 sequence is 15 residues long. The chain's CDR3 is CAWSVGRISGNTIYF. CDR3 DNA sequence: TGTGCCTGGAGTGTTGGCAGAATCTCTGGAAACACCATATATTTT. Based on the CDR3 plus reference TRBV30 and TRBJ1-3, the full variable domain is SQTIHQWPATLVQPVGSPLSLECTVEGTSNPNLYWYRQAAGRGLQLLFYSVGIGQISSEVPQNLSASRPQDRQFILSSKKLLLSDSGFYLCAWSVGRISGNTIYFGEGSWLTVV.

This clonotype was seen at least ten times. This chain connects TRBV2 to TRBJ1-5; D is unclear. Germline CDR1 reads SNHLY; CDR2 reads FYNNEI. The CDR3 contains 14 residues. V was pared by 5 bases and J by 5 bases, with 13 bases between. CDR3 loop: CASSPKSRYQPQHF. The CDR3 nucleotides are TGTGCCAGCAGTCCTAAGTCCCGGTATCAGCCCCAGCATTTT.